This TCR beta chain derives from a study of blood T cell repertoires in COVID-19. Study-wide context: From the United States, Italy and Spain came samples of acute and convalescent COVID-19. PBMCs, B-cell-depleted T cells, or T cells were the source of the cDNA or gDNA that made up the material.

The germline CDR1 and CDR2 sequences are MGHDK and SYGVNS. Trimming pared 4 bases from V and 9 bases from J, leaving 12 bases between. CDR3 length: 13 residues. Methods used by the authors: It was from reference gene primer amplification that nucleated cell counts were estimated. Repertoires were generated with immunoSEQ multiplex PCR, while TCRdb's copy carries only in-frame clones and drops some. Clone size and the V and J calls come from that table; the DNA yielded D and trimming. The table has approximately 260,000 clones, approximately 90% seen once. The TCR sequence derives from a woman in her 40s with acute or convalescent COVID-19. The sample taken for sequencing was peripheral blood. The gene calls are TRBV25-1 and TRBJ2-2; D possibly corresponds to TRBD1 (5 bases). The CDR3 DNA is TGTGCCAGCAGTGGGGGCTCCCACCGGGAGCTGTTTTTT. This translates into CASSGGSHRELFF.